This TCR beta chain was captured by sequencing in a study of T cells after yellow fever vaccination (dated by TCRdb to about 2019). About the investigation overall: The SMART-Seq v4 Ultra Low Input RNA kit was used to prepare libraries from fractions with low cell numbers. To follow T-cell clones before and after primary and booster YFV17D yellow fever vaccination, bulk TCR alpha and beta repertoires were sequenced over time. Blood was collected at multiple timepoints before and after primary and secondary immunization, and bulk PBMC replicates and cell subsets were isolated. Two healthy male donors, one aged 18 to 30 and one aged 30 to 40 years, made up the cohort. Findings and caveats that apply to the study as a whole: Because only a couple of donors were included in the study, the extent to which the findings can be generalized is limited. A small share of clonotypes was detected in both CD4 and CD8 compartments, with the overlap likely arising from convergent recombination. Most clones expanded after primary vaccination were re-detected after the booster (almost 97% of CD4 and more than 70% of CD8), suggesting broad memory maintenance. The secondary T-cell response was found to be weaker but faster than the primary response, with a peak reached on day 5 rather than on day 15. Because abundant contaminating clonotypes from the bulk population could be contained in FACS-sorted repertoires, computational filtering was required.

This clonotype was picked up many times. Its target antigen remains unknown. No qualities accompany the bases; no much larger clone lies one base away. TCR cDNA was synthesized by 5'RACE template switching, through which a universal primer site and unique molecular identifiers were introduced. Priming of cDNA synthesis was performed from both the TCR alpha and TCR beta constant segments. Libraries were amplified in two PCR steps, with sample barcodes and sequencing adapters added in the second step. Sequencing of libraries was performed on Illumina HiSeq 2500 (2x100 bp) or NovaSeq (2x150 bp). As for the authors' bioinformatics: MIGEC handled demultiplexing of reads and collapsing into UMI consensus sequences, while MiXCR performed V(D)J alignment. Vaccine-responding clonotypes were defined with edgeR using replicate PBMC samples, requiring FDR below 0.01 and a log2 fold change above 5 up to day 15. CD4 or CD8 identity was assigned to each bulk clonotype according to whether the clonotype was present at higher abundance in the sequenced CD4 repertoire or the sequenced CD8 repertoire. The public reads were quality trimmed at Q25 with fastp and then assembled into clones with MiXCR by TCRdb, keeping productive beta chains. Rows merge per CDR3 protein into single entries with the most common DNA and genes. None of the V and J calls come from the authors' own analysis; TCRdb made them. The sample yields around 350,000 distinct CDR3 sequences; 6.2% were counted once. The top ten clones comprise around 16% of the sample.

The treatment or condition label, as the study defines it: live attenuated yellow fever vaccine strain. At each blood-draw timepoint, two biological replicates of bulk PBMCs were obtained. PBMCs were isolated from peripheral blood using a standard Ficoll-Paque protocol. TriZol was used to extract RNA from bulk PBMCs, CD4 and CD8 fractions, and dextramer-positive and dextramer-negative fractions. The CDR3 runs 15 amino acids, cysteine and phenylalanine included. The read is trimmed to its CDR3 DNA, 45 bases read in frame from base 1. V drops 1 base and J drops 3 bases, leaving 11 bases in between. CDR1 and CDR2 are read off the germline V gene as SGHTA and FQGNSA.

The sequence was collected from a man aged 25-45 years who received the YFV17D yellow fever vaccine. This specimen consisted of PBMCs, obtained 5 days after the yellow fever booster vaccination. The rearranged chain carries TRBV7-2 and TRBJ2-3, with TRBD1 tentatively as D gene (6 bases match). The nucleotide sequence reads TGTGCCAGCAGCTTAGTTGGCCAGGGGACAGATACGCAGTATTTT. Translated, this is CASSLVGQGTDTQYF.